Below, 4 T cell receptor beta chains from the same sample are listed, as sequenced in a study of blood T cells in healthy people across ages. Together with a sample-barcoded 5' primer, a J-beta primer mix was included in a second PCR lasting roughly 6 to 12 cycles. TCRdb ran MiXCR on the 5' RACE reads and lists one entry per CDR3 protein. The sample has around 670,000 distinct CDR3 sequences; approximately 30% are singletons. Sequencing input: blood. Receptors were obtained from a woman aged 80 or over in good health.

This clonotype was seen many times. In DNA, the CDR3 is TGTGCCAGCAGCCCTCTGCCGGGACATCAAGGGCTTCACAATGAGCAGTTCTTC. Translation gives CASSPLPGHQGLHNEQFF. V and J are TRBV7-9 and TRBJ2-1, with D possibly TRBD1 on 6 matching bases. Per the germline V gene, CDR1 is SEHNR and CDR2 is FQNEAQ (reference sequence). V lost 5 bases to trimming and J lost 5 bases, with 25 bases between them. The CDR3 runs to 18 residues.

Turning to this clonotype: One junction end does not reproduce the germline sequence, and a read error may be involved. J is TRBJ1-1 and V is TRBV20-1; D call uncertain. The CDR3 has 14 amino acids. In germline, CDR1 is DFQATT, CDR2 SNEGSKA (reference sequence). The CDR3 sequence is CCAEEGGVGTEAFF. The CDR3 region has the DNA TGCTGTGCCGAGGAGGGAGGTGTTGGGACTGAAGCTTTCTTT.

This clonotype was observed at least ten times. This rearrangement joins TRBV5-6 to TRBJ2-5; D remains ambiguous. There are 16 residues in the CDR3. Looked up from germline, CDR1 is SGHDT and CDR2 is YYEEEE. Between the trimmed V and J ends, which lost 1 base and 3 bases, there was a span of 16 bases. The CDR3 coding sequence is TGTGCCAGCAGCTTGAGATTGCCTATCTTGAAAGAGACCCAGTACTTC. It is translated as CASSLRLPILKETQYF.

This clonotype has a handful of counts. The rearrangement links TRBV14 to TRBJ2-1; 9 nucleotides agree with TRBD2. The CDR3 has 16 amino acids. V shed 4 bases, J shed 5 bases, and the junction held 9 bases outside the gene matches. Per germline, CDR1 SGHDN and CDR2 FVKESK. CDR3 region: CASSRRRLADNNEQFF. CDR3 DNA: TGTGCCAGCAGCCGTCGTAGACTAGCGGATAACAATGAGCAGTTCTTC. The whole variable domain, remainder taken from reference TRBV14 and TRBJ2-1, is EAGVTQFPSHSVIEKGQTVTLRCDPISGHDNLYWYRRVMGKEIKFLLHFVKESKQDESGMPNNRFLAERTGGTYSTLKVQPAELEDSGVYFCASSRRRLADNNEQFFGPGTRLTVL.